The rows below give T cell receptor beta chains drawn from one sample of a study of memory CD4+ T cells and cytomegalovirus serostatus. Profiled with immunoSEQ multiplex PCR; TCRdb holds only in-frame clones, not every one. The table has about 100,000 clones, roughly 80% seen once; the top ten hold 3.6%. The specimen sequenced was memory CD4+ T cells from blood. These receptors were taken from an adult in good health and CMV-seropositive. CDR3s include the opening cysteine and the closing phenylalanine or tryptophan. Fields, in order: V gene, J gene, CDR3 protein.

TRBV7-2	TRBJ1-1	CASSTRSNTEAFF
TRBV19	TRBJ2-7	CASRPGTSPTYEQYF
TRBV11-3	TRBJ2-2	CASSTPGLAAGELFF
TRBV11-2	TRBJ2-3	CASSLADTQYF
TRBV2	TRBJ1-5	CASTPGRETQPQHF
TRBV28	TRBJ2-5	CASSLTSGSHETQYF
TRBV7-3	TRBJ2-2	CASSPSGRGNTGELFF
TRBV6-1	TRBJ1-4	CASSLGGTNEKLFF
TRBV5-1	TRBJ2-3	CASSLAQRERGTQYF
TRBV2	TRBJ2-3	CASSDTEGTDTQYF
TRBV5-4	TRBJ2-3	CASSLAGSGSRADTQYF
TRBV5-1	TRBJ1-5	CASSEGGLDNQPQHF
TRBV6-1	TRBJ2-3	CASTPGLPLPQYF
TRBV18	TRBJ1-3	CASSPGIGAFSGNTIYF
TRBV9	TRBJ2-3	CASSRSGLERDTQYF
TRBV19	TRBJ2-7	CASSYRDSYEQYF
TRBV29-1	TRBJ2-3	CSVIPRQAITDTQYF
TRBV7-9	TRBJ1-2	CASSSRGHYTGVYGYTF
TRBV19	TRBJ1-1	CASSYGRSTEAFF
TRBV19	TRBJ2-1	CASSMVTPNEQFF
TRBV28	TRBJ2-5	CASRRTAKETQYF
TRBV7-9	TRBJ1-2	CASSFSGREAGYTF
TRBV27	TRBJ1-1	CASSFDRNTEAFF
TRBV30	TRBJ1-3	CAWSRIEGFSGNTIYF
TRBV7-2	TRBJ2-2	CASSRELAGAGELFF
TRBV5-6	TRBJ1-5	CASSQQDRGSQPQHF
TRBV5-1	TRBJ1-1	CASSPDTMNTEAFF
TRBV5-1	TRBJ1-1	CASSLGLNTEAFF
TRBV9	TRBJ1-1	CASSVRTGLEAFF
TRBV2	TRBJ2-7	CASSEASGYSYEQYF
TRBV19	TRBJ2-7	CASSIGRASYEQYF
TRBV28	TRBJ1-5	CATQSLRGREF
TRBV6-5	TRBJ1-2	CASSYSPVNYGYTF
TRBV6-6	TRBJ2-5	CASSYPGSLGETQYF
TRBV11-2	TRBJ2-7	CASSLALDNSYEQYF
TRBV10-3	TRBJ2-1	CAISDPRTSRGNEQFF
TRBV2	TRBJ1-5	CASSGQGRNNQPQHF
TRBV5-5	TRBJ2-7	CASSLGGSAYEQYF
TRBV27	TRBJ2-5	CASSLRMGNQETQYF
TRBV7-9	TRBJ2-3	CASSFGATDTQYF
TRBV7-8	TRBJ1-2	CASSSQGVPLYGYTF
TRBV5-4	TRBJ2-5	CASSLLGAGEGQETQYF
TRBV5-1	TRBJ2-2	CASSQRMGDSGELFF
TRBV18	TRBJ2-3	CASSASGTDTQYF
TRBV29-1	TRBJ2-7	CSVGTGGREQYF
TRBV5-6	TRBJ1-1	CASSPPAWNTNTEAFF
TRBV28	TRBJ1-6	CASSSPGYNSPLHF
TRBV19	TRBJ2-1	CASSADSGTSGKNEQFF
TRBV27	TRBJ2-3	CASRNRRGSTDTQYF
TRBV19	TRBJ2-3	CASSTQRIRGRIGTDTQYF